These 25 T cell receptor beta chains share one sample of origin, sequenced in a study of T cell responses to AZD1222 COVID-19 vaccine. Clones were sequenced by immunoSEQ multiplex PCR, and TCRdb holds only the in-frame ones, with some missing. The sample includes about 85,000 clones, almost 90% of them seen just once. The starting material was peripheral blood, obtained on day 0 of MenACWY control vaccination. The receptors here all came from an adult in good health.

The chain has TRBV27 and TRBJ1-2; no clear D gene. Per germline, CDR1 MNHEY and CDR2 SMNVEV (reference sequence). V dropped 0 bases and J dropped 0 bases, with 11 bases sitting between them. The CDR3 is 16 residues long. CDR3 bases: TGTGCCAGCAGTTTATCGTCTAGCCCAGCTAACTATGGCTACACCTTC. It codes for CASSLSSSPANYGYTF.

The chain combines TRBV2 with TRBJ1-4; no clear D. V shed 0 bases and J shed 2 bases, with 10 bases lying between them. This CDR3 region has 16 residues. The germline V gene encodes CDR1 SNHLY and CDR2 FYNNEI. The CDR3 reads CASSEALYGTNEKLFF. The CDR3 DNA follows: TGTGCCAGCAGTGAAGCCCTTTATGGCACTAATGAAAAACTGTTTTTT.

The J gene is TRBJ1-1, the V gene TRBV6-5; TRBD1 matches at 7 bases. This CDR3 spans 15 amino acids. The trim removed 5 bases at V and 4 bases at J, leaving 10 bases unmatched. Per the germline V gene, CDR1 is MNHEY and CDR2 is SVGAGI. This CDR3 reads CASSKKGTASTEAFF. The CDR3 nucleotides are TGTGCCAGCAGTAAGAAGGGGACAGCTAGCACTGAAGCTTTCTTT.

The rearrangement links TRBV18 to TRBJ2-1, with 8 bases matching TRBD1. Germline V gene data show CDR1 as KGHSH and CDR2 as LQKENI. The CDR3 covers 13 residues. With V trimmed by 4 bases and J by 5 bases, 1 base remained unmatched. The CDR3 sequence: CASSLDRDNEQFF. The CDR3 coding sequence is TGTGCCAGCTCACTGGACAGGGACAATGAGCAGTTCTTC.

V usage is TRBV4-3 and J usage is TRBJ2-2; a weak D match, TRBD2 (6 bases). Germline lookup yields CDR1 LGHNA and CDR2 YSLEER. Trimming stripped 3 bases from V and 0 bases from J, with 11 bases between. The CDR3 length is 16 residues. As DNA, the CDR3 is TGCGCCAGCAGCCAGCTGGGACTTTCGAACACCGGGGAGCTGTTTTTT. Protein: CASSQLGLSNTGELFF.

The chain couples TRBV5-5 to TRBJ1-3; no reliable D call. This CDR3 comprises 13 residues. CDR1 is SGHKS and CDR2 is YYEKEE in the germline V gene (reference sequence). Trimming stripped 4 bases from V and 4 bases from J, with 9 bases between. The CDR3 DNA reads as TGTGCCAGCAGCCTAGGCCTGGGAAACACCATATATTTT. Its protein product is CASSLGLGNTIYF.

This clone was counted a few times. V gene TRBV6-2 or TRBV6-3 combines with J gene TRBJ2-4; TRBD1 aligns across 9 bases. The CDR3 spans 14 residues. Trimming removed 2 bases from V and 5 bases from J; junction bases left unmatched: 1. Looked up from germline, CDR1 is MNHEY and CDR2 is SVGEGT. This CDR3 is CASSYRTGENIQYF. The CDR3, as DNA: TGTGCCAGCAGTTACCGGACAGGGGAAAACATTCAGTACTTC.

The chain uses TRBV15 and TRBJ2-3; D possibly uses TRBD1 or TRBD2 (5 bases each). There are 15 residues in the CDR3. From germline, CDR1 is LNHNV and CDR2 YYDKDF (reference sequence). Trimming took off 3 bases at V and 0 bases at J, with 10 bases between the two ends. The CDR3 sequence: CATSSNRDSTDTQYF. The CDR3 DNA reads as TGTGCCACCAGCAGTAACCGGGACAGCACAGATACGCAGTATTTT.

This chain connects TRBV11-3 to TRBJ1-3, with D uncertain. Trimming stripped 5 bases from V and 0 bases from J, with 11 bases between. There are 15 residues in the CDR3. Germline assignment: CDR1 SGHNT and CDR2 YENEEA. The CDR3 bases are TGTGCCAGCAGCGCGGACGGCCTCTCTGGAAACACCATATATTTT. It encodes CASSADGLSGNTIYF.

The gene calls are TRBV28 and TRBJ1-3; 9 bases agree with TRBD1. With V trimmed by 6 bases and J by 4 bases, 10 bases remained unmatched. Looked up from germline, CDR1 is MDHEN and CDR2 is SYDVKM. The CDR3 loop spans 16 amino acids. The CDR3 sequence: CASSPTGGSAGNTIYF. Here the CDR3 DNA reads TGTGCCAGCAGCCCAACAGGGGGCAGCGCCGGAAACACCATATATTTT.

The CDR3 region has the DNA TGTGCCAGCAGCCCCACCCACCGGGTACTAGACACTGAAGCTTTCTTT. Its translation: CASSPTHRVLDTEAFF. This sequence joins TRBV7-9 and TRBJ1-1; D not certain. CDR3 length: 16 amino acids. Germline lookup yields CDR1 SEHNR and CDR2 FQNEAQ (reference sequence). V was pared by 5 bases and J by 3 bases, with 19 bases between.

This chain uses TRBV5-1 with TRBJ1-3; the D is unclear. Germline-derived CDR1 and CDR2 are SGHRS and YFSETQ. CDR3 size: 16 residues. V lost 4 bases to trimming and J lost 0 bases, with 14 bases between them. CDR3 amino acids: CASSLRTQSSGNTIYF. The CDR3 nucleotides read TGCGCCAGCAGCCTCCGCACCCAAAGCTCTGGAAACACCATATATTTT.

The gene calls are TRBV19 and TRBJ2-1, with 9 bases aligning to TRBD2. There are 16 residues in the CDR3. V lost 7 bases and J lost 2; bases outside the gene matches: 9. Germline V gives CDR1 LNHDA, CDR2 SQIVND (reference sequence). The CDR3 sequence: CASKGRASGTYNEQFF. The CDR3 coding sequence is TGTGCCAGTAAGGGTAGGGCTAGCGGGACCTACAATGAGCAGTTCTTC.

The V gene is TRBV6-5, the J gene TRBJ1-2; D might be TRBD1 (6 bases). The ends were cut back, 2 bases at V and 6 bases at J, with 16 bases in the middle. From germline, CDR1 is MNHEY and CDR2 SVGAGI. The CDR3 sequence is 15 residues long. In nucleotides, the CDR3 is TGTGCCAGCAGTTACGCTACAGGGATGATGAATGGCTACACCTTC. Translation: CASSYATGMMNGYTF.

V gene TRBV3-1 (or the pseudogene TRBV3-2) combines with J gene TRBJ1-5; no firm D call. The V end was cut by 5 bases, the J end by 0 bases, with 11 bases between. This CDR3 has 15 residues. Germline-derived CDR1 and CDR2 are LGHDT and YNNKEL (reference sequence). DNA of the CDR3: TGTGCCAGCAGCATGACTGGAGATAGCAATCAGCCCCAGCATTTT. Its protein is CASSMTGDSNQPQHF.

The chain is built from TRBV6-5 and TRBJ1-5; TRBD1 is a possible D gene (5 bases). CDR3 length equals 14 residues. V gave up 6 bases and J gave up 7 bases, with 16 bases separating them. Per the germline V gene, CDR1 is MNHEY and CDR2 is SVGAGI. The CDR3 loop reads CASRQTTDHQPQHF. In DNA, the CDR3 is TGTGCCAGCAGACAAACGACAGATCACCAGCCCCAGCATTTT.

This chain joins TRBV27 and TRBJ1-2; D ambiguous. Trimming stripped 3 bases from V and 7 bases from J, with 9 bases between. This CDR3 spans 12 amino acids. Germline V gives CDR1 MNHEY, CDR2 SMNVEV (reference sequence). The CDR3 region is CASSFEGGGYTF. DNA for the CDR3: TGTGCCAGCAGTTTCGAGGGAGGTGGCTACACCTTC.

This clone was seen once. This chain joins TRBV2 and TRBJ2-4; D gene unclear. The germline V gene has CDR1 SNHLY and CDR2 FYNNEI. The germline V and J ends were trimmed by 7 bases and 5 bases, with 6 bases remaining between them. This CDR3 is built from 11 residues. CDR3 residues: CASKMENIQYF. The CDR3 DNA is TGTGCCAGCAAGATGGAAAACATTCAGTACTTC.

Regarding this clone: One end of the junction fails to match germline, which may point to a read error. The J gene is TRBJ1-5, the V gene TRBV7-9, with 11 positions matching TRBD1. The CDR3 is 17 residues long. Germline V CDR1 and CDR2: SEHNR, FQNEAQ (reference sequence). In DNA, the CDR3 is TGTGCCAGCAGCATAGCCCGTGGGACAGGGGGTAATCAGCCCCAGCATTTT. Residues: CASSIARGTGGNQPQHF. Variable domain in full (rest from reference TRBV7-9 and TRBJ1-5): DTGVSQNPRHKITKRGQNVTFRCDPISEHNRLYWYRQTLGQGPEFLTYFQNEAQLEKSRLLSDRFSAERPKGSFSTLEIQRTEQGDSAMYLCASSIARGTGGNQPQHFGDGTRLSIL.

This clone came up once. The J gene is TRBJ1-6, the V gene TRBV5-5, with D possibly being TRBD1 (5 bases). The V gene's germline CDR1 is SGHKS and CDR2 YYEKEE (reference sequence). V lost 0 bases and J lost 8, with 9 bases in between. This CDR3 has 14 residues. As DNA, the CDR3 is TGTGCCAGCAGCTTGGATGGGGACTATTCACCCCTCCACTTT. Protein: CASSLDGDYSPLHF.

This clone has a single count. The V and J genes are TRBV9 and TRBJ2-5; 8 bases agree with TRBD2. Trimming removed 0 bases from V and 2 bases from J; junction bases left unmatched: 3. This CDR3 has 15 residues. Germline assignment: CDR1 SGDLS and CDR2 YYNGEE. The CDR3 DNA reads as TGTGCCAGCAGCGTAGCGGGGGGGCCTCAAGAGACCCAGTACTTC. Protein sequence: CASSVAGGPQETQYF.

The V gene is TRBV28, the J gene TRBJ2-7; D is possibly TRBD2 (5 bases). The CDR3 contains 14 residues. The germline CDR1 and CDR2 sequences are MDHEN and SYDVKM. Between the trimmed V and J ends, which lost 3 bases and 5 bases, there was a span of 14 bases. The DNA for the CDR3 is TGTGCCAGCAGTTTGAGTTATCCGGGGAACGAGCAGTACTTC. It codes for CASSLSYPGNEQYF.

The chain recombines TRBV4-1 with TRBJ2-7; D is perhaps TRBD2 (6 bases). Germline V gene sequence: CDR1 MGHRA, CDR2 YSYEKL. V lost 1 base, J lost 4 bases, and 14 bases lay in between. The CDR3 totals 15 residues. The CDR3, as DNA: TGCGCCAGCAGCCAAGTATCCGGGACTGCTTACGAGCAGTACTTC. This gives the protein CASSQVSGTAYEQYF.

This chain joins TRBV5-5 and TRBJ2-7, with D tentatively TRBD2 (5 bases). Trimming removed 4 bases from V and 4 bases from J, with 12 bases in between. CDR1 is SGHKS and CDR2 is YYEKEE in the germline V gene (reference sequence). The length of the CDR3 is 13 residues. This CDR3 is CASSVEAGYEQYF. For the CDR3, the DNA is TGTGCCAGCAGCGTGGAGGCGGGTTACGAGCAGTACTTC.

DNA for the CDR3: TGTGCCAGCAGCTTCAACAGGGCGAGGGGGACTGAAGCTTTCTTT. It specifies CASSFNRARGTEAFF. The genes are TRBV7-9 and TRBJ1-1; D is perhaps TRBD1 (6 bases). V lost 3 bases and J 5 bases, leaving 16 bases between the germline ends. CDR1 is SEHNR, CDR2 FQNEAQ, per germline (reference sequence). This CDR3 is 15 amino acids long.